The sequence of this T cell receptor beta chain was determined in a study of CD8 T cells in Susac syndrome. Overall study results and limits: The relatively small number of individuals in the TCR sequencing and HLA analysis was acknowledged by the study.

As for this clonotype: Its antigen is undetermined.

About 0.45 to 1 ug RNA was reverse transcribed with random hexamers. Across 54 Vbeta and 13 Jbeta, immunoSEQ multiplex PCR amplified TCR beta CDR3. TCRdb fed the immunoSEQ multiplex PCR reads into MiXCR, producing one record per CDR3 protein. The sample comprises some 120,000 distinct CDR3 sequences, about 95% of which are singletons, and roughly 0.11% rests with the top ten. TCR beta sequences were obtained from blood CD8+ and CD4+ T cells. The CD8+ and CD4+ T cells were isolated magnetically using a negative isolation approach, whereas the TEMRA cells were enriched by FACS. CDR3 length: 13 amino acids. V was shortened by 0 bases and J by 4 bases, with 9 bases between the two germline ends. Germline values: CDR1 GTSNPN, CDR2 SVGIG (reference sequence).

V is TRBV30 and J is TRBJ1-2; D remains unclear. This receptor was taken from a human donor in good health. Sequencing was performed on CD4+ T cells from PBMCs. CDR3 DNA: TGTGCCTGGAGTGTGAAAGGGAGCTATGGCTACACCTTC. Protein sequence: CAWSVKGSYGYTF. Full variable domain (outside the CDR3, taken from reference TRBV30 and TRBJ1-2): SQTIHQWPATLVQPVGSPLSLECTVEGTSNPNLYWYRQAAGRGLQLLFYSVGIGQISSEVPQNLSASRPQDRQFILSSKKLLLSDSGFYLCAWSVKGSYGYTFGSGTRLTVV.